Detailed here is one TCR beta chain. Its antigen remains unknown. This specimen comes from a study of shared clonotypes between healthy human individuals. Background on the study: Used for every donor were three CD4 naive, three CD4 memory, two CD8 naive and one CD8 memory plate. Notes on the study in general: The expectation was that sequencing depth would affect clonotype sharing among donors.

Using immunoSEQ multiplex PCR, the repertoire was profiled, and TCRdb retains in-frame clones only, with some absent. Of 640,000 or so clones detected, about two thirds appear once; the ten largest clones hold less than 2%. Germline CDR1 is LNHDA and CDR2 is SQIVND (reference sequence). After removal of 6 bases from V and 3 bases from J, the junction contained 9 bases not matched to a gene. The CDR3 runs to 15 residues. The sample was memory CD4+ T cells sorted from blood. Indicated subset: CD45RA-negative fraction. This chain joins TRBV19 and TRBJ2-3; 7 nucleotides align to TRBD1. The sequence was obtained from a woman aged 25-40 years in good health. The CDR3 is CASSVVRGQTDTQYF. The CDR3 nucleotides are TGTGCCAGTAGCGTGGTGAGGGGGCAAACAGATACGCAGTATTTT.